This section outlines one TCR beta chain sequence together with its context. This record belongs to a study of blood T cell repertoires in COVID-19. Across the whole study: The samples span acute and convalescent COVID-19 from the United States, Italy and Spain.

Trimming stripped 5 bases from V and 0 bases from J, with 15 bases between. The length of the CDR3 is 16 residues. Germline values: CDR1 SGHTA, CDR2 FQGNSA. Everyone who took part was about 18 to 90 years old, and they came from fewer than 25 US areas. Per the study methods: Reference gene primers were amplified, and this amplification served to estimate nucleated cell counts. Sequencing used immunoSEQ multiplex PCR; TCRdb keeps in-frame clones, though not all of them. V and J calls and clone size come straight from that table; D and trimming were deduced from the DNA. Of about 380,000 clones listed, 88% are singletons.

Input material: PBMCs or T cells enriched from blood (not recorded which). The gene calls are TRBV7-2 and TRBJ2-3, with D possibly being TRBD2 (6 bases). The sequence came from a woman between 18 and 29 years old who had recovered from COVID-19. The CDR3, as DNA: TGTGCCAGCAGCCCTTTGGGGGGATATAGCACAGATACGCAGTATTTT. Amino acid sequence: CASSPLGGYSTDTQYF. Full variable domain (rest looked up from reference TRBV7-2 and TRBJ2-3): GAGVSQSPSNKVTEKGKDVELRCDPISGHTALYWYRQSLGQGLEFLIYFQGNSAPDKSGLPSDRFSAERTGGSVSTLTIQRTQQEDSAVYLCASSPLGGYSTDTQYFGPGTRLTVL.